The 17 T cell receptor beta chains in this list originate from one sample, sequenced in a study of shared clonotypes between healthy human individuals. Profiling relied on immunoSEQ multiplex PCR, and the TCRdb table lists in-frame clones only, not all of them. The top ten clones hold over 1.5% of a sample with 600,000 to 800,000 clones, around 70% of them seen once. Material: memory CD4+ T cells sorted from blood. The subset: CD45RA-negative fraction. Receptors were obtained from a woman aged 30 to 39 in good health.

At least ten counts were recorded for this clone. At the DNA level, this CDR3 is encoded by other sequences in the same sample as well. The chain employs TRBV11-1 and TRBJ2-7; the D gene is possibly TRBD1 (5 bases). Trimming cost V 2 bases and J 4 bases, with 6 bases left between them. CDR1 and CDR2 (germline): SGHAT, FQDESV (reference sequence). The CDR3 loop spans 12 amino acids. The CDR3 nucleotides read TGTGCCAGCAGCTTACAGGGTTACGAGCAGTACTTC. It encodes CASSLQGYEQYF. The entire variable domain, with the rest obtained from reference TRBV11-1 and TRBJ2-7, is as follows: EAEVAQSPRYKITEKSQAVAFWCDPISGHATLYWYRQILGQGPELLVQFQDESVVDDSQLPKDRFSAERLKGVDSTLKIQPAELGDSAMYLCASSLQGYEQYFGPGTRLTVT.

This clone has a handful of counts. The rearrangement joins TRBV19 to TRBJ2-2; tentative D call: TRBD1 (6 bases). Trimming cost V 2 bases and J 5 bases, with 18 bases left between them. From germline, CDR1 is LNHDA and CDR2 SQIVND (reference sequence). The CDR3 is 17 amino acids. This chain's CDR3 is CASSISPYRVGTGELFF. The CDR3 coding sequence is TGTGCCAGTAGTATATCCCCCTACAGGGTGGGGACCGGGGAGCTGTTTTTT.

The CDR3 loop reads CASSSSSETQYF. The CDR3 DNA sequence: TGTGCCAGCAGCTCATCTTCGGAGACCCAGTACTTC. J is TRBJ2-5 and V is TRBV7-9, with unresolved D. The CDR3 runs 12 residues. Germline CDR1 is SEHNR and CDR2 is FQNEAQ (reference sequence). Trimming stripped 4 bases from V and 5 bases from J, with 8 bases between.

CDR3 region: CASSLWGETDQPQHF. CDR3 DNA: TGCGCCAGCAGCTTGTGGGGGGAGACGGATCAGCCCCAGCATTTT. This chain uses TRBV5-1 with TRBJ1-5; a weak D match, TRBD1 (5 bases). Germline V gene data show CDR1 as SGHRS and CDR2 as YFSETQ. V was pared by 1 base and J by 5 bases, with 13 bases between. The CDR3 runs to 15 residues.

The chain uses TRBV4-1 and TRBJ2-3, with 9 bases aligning to TRBD2. Germline CDR1 and CDR2: MGHRA and YSYEKL. V gave up 1 base and J gave up 5 bases; unmatched junction bases: 4. The CDR3 spans 15 residues. The CDR3 loop is CASSQVQAGGDTQYF. The CDR3 DNA follows: TGCGCCAGCAGCCAAGTGCAAGCGGGAGGAGATACGCAGTATTTT.

V and J are TRBV28 and TRBJ1-5; TRBD1 agrees at 7 bases. J gave up 7 bases and V 3 bases, and 9 bases lay outside the gene matches. Germline lookup yields CDR1 MDHEN and CDR2 SYDVKM. The CDR3 has 15 amino acids. CDR3 in amino acids: CASSLYRGEGQPQHF. Written as DNA, the CDR3 is TGTGCCAGCAGTTTGTACAGGGGAGAGGGCCAGCCCCAGCATTTT.

The rearrangement joins TRBV4-1 to TRBJ2-1; possible D gene TRBD2, 5 bases. The CDR3 consists of 12 residues. Per the germline V gene, CDR1 is MGHRA and CDR2 is YSYEKL. Trimming stripped 8 bases from V and 7 bases from J, with 12 bases between. The DNA for the CDR3 is TGCGCCAGCTCGGGGATTCGGAATGAGCAGTTCTTC. It encodes CASSGIRNEQFF.

This sequence joins TRBV4-1 and TRBJ2-3; D gene unclear. CDR3 size: 16 residues. V gave up 0 bases and J gave up 0 bases, with 10 bases separating them. CDR1 is MGHRA, CDR2 YSYEKL, per germline. The CDR3 is CASSQDRAISTDTQYF. CDR3 coding DNA: TGCGCCAGCAGCCAAGATAGGGCTATCAGCACAGATACGCAGTATTTT.

As for this clone: Within the sample, other DNA sequences also encode this same CDR3. V usage is TRBV18 and J usage is TRBJ2-3; D not certain. The germline CDR1 and CDR2 sequences are KGHSH and LQKENI. The CDR3 contains 13 residues. V lost 3 bases and J lost 2, with 6 bases in between. CDR3 nucleotides: TGTGCCAGCTCACCTCGACCCACAGATACGCAGTATTTT. It yields the protein CASSPRPTDTQYF.

The chain couples TRBV28 to TRBJ2-1, with 7 bases lining up with TRBD2. The CDR3 has 17 residues. Looked up from germline, CDR1 is MDHEN and CDR2 is SYDVKM. V shed 6 bases, J shed 5 bases, and the junction held 16 bases outside the gene matches. The CDR3 loop reads CASSPASLAGVHNEQFF. The CDR3 DNA reads as TGTGCCAGCAGCCCGGCCTCGCTCGCGGGAGTCCACAATGAGCAGTTCTTC.

This clone was recorded at least ten times. The rearrangement uses TRBV5-4 and TRBJ2-3, with 9 positions matching TRBD2. The CDR3 spans 16 residues. The germline gives CDR1 SGHNT, CDR2 YYREEE (reference sequence). V was pared by 4 bases and J by 4 bases, with 10 bases of the junction left unmatched. In nucleotides, the CDR3 is TGTGCCAGCAGCCAGGAGGGCGGGAGGGGAGCAGATACGCAGTATTTT. Amino acid sequence: CASSQEGGRGADTQYF. Together with reference TRBV5-4 and TRBJ2-3, the CDR3 gives the full variable domain: ETGVTQSPTHLIKTRGQQVTLRCSSQSGHNTVSWYQQALGQGPQFIFQYYREEENGRGNFPPRFSGLQFPNYSSELNVNALELDDSALYLCASSQEGGRGADTQYFGPGTRLTVL.

This clone was seen a handful of times. This sequence joins TRBV5-5 and TRBJ1-1; D unresolved. The germline V and J ends were trimmed by 0 bases and 4 bases, with 13 bases remaining between them. This CDR3 spans 15 amino acids. Germline CDR1 and CDR2: SGHKS and YYEKEE (reference sequence). DNA for the CDR3: TGTGCCAGCAGCTTGGTTGGAGGAAGGAGCACTGAAGCTTTCTTT. It is translated as CASSLVGGRSTEAFF.

V and J are TRBV11-2 and TRBJ2-1; D could derive from TRBD1 or TRBD2 (5 bases each). CDR1 SGHAT and CDR2 FQNNGV come from the germline V gene. The CDR3 sequence is 15 residues long. V was trimmed by 1 base and J by 8 bases, leaving 15 bases between them. The CDR3 DNA reads as TGTGCCAGCAGCTTAGGAGGGACCCAGGGATATGAGCAGTTCTTC. This codes for CASSLGGTQGYEQFF.

The sample holds many counts of this clone. The rearrangement links TRBV28 to TRBJ1-2; D call uncertain. V was pared by 5 bases and J by 4 bases, with 11 bases between. CDR3 size: 13 residues. The germline V gene encodes CDR1 MDHEN and CDR2 SYDVKM. This CDR3 reads CASSGRRTYGYTF. CDR3 in DNA: TGTGCCAGCAGTGGACGGAGGACCTATGGCTACACCTTC.

The chain recombines TRBV6-5 with TRBJ1-2, with D possibly TRBD1 on 5 matching bases. CDR1 and CDR2 from the germline V gene are MNHEY and SVGAGI. Between the trimmed V and J ends, which lost 6 bases and 4 bases, there was a span of 15 bases. CDR3 length: 14 amino acids. The CDR3 DNA reads TGTGCCAGCAGGAGAGACAGTACCGTCTATGGCTACACCTTC. Protein sequence: CASRRDSTVYGYTF.

The V and J genes are TRBV5-1 and TRBJ1-1; D is undetermined. The ends were cut back, 0 bases at V and 6 bases at J, with 15 bases in the middle. The CDR3 has 15 amino acids. CDR1 and CDR2 from the germline V gene are SGHRS and YFSETQ. In nucleotides, the CDR3 is TGCGCCAGCAGCTTGGAAGCGGCAGCTTCTGCTGAAGCTTTCTTT. As protein: CASSLEAAASAEAFF.

This chain uses TRBV29-1 with TRBJ2-4; TRBD2 matches at 7 bases. The CDR3 runs to 16 residues. The V gene's germline CDR1 is SQVTM and CDR2 ANQGSEA. Germline trimming cut 2 bases from V and 2 bases from J; bases unmatched to any gene: 9. The CDR3 reads CSVENLGAGSKNIQYF. The CDR3 DNA follows: TGCAGCGTTGAAAATTTGGGAGCGGGGTCCAAAAACATTCAGTACTTC.